The sequence of this T cell receptor beta chain was determined in a study of blood T cell repertoires in COVID-19. The germline gives CDR1 SGHTA, CDR2 FQGNSA. Trimming left V 5 bases short and J 5 bases short, with 7 bases between. This CDR3 has 11 amino acids. Assay: immunoSEQ multiplex PCR; the TCRdb copy retains only in-frame clones and omits some. The sample shows over 400,000 clones, approximately 85% of them seen only once. The origin of this receptor is a human donor in a cohort sampled during active COVID-19. The sequencing input was peripheral blood. V is TRBV7-2 and J is TRBJ2-7, with D unclear. In nucleotides, the CDR3 is TGTGCCAGCAGCCCGCGCAACGAGCAGTACTTC. It translates to CASSPRNEQYF.